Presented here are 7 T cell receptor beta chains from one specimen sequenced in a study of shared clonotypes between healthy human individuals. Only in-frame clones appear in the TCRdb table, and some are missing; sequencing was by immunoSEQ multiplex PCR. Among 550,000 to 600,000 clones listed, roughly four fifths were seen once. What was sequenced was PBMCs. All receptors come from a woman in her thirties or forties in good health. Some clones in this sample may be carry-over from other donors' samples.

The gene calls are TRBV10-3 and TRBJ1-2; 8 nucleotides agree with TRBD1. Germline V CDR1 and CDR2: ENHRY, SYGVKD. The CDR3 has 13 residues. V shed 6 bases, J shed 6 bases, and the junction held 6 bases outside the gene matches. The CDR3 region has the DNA TGTGCCATCAGCCAACCAGGGGGCCATGGCTACACCTTC. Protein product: CAISQPGGHGYTF.

The CDR3 spells CASSLAHGRLQETQYF. As DNA, the CDR3 is TGTGCCAGCAGCTTAGCGCACGGAAGATTGCAAGAGACCCAGTACTTC. The chain carries TRBV7-9 and TRBJ2-5, with no clear D. V lost 0 bases, J lost 2 bases, and 13 bases lay in between. Germline CDR1 SEHNR, CDR2 FQNEAQ (reference sequence). This CDR3 is 16 amino acids long.

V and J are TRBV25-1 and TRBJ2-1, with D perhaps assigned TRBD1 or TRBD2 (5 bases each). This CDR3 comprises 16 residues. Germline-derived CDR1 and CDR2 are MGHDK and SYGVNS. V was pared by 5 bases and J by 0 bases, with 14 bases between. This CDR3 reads CASSPSGTRSYNEQFF. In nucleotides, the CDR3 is TGTGCCAGCAGTCCTTCGGGGACCCGCTCCTACAATGAGCAGTTCTTC.

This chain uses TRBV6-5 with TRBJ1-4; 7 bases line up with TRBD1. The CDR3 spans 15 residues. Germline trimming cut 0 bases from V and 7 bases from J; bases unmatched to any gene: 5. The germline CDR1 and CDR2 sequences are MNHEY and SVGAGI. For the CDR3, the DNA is TGTGCCAGCAGTTACTCGAGGGGGCGCCTTGAAAAACTGTTTTTT. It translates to CASSYSRGRLEKLFF.

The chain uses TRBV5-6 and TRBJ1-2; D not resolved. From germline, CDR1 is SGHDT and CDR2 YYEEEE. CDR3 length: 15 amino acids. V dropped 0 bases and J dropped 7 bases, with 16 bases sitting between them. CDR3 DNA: TGTGCCAGCAGCTTGGGGGGTGTCTTAGTACGTGGCTACACCTTC. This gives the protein CASSLGGVLVRGYTF.

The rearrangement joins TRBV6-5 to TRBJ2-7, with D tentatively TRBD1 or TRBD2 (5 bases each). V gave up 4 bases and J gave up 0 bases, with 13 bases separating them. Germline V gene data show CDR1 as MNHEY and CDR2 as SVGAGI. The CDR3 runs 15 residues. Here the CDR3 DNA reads TGTGCCAGCAGTTTCCGACGGGACGGCTCCTACGAGCAGTACTTC. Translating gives CASSFRRDGSYEQYF.

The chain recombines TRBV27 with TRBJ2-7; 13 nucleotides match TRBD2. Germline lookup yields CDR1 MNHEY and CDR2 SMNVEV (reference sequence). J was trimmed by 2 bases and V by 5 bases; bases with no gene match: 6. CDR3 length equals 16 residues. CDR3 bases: TGTGCCAGCAGTAAGTCCGGGACTAGCGGGACCTACGAGCAGTACTTC. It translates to CASSKSGTSGTYEQYF.